What follows are 6 T cell receptor beta chains derived from one specimen sequenced in a study of T cells in Graves' hyperthyroidism and ophthalmopathy. The CDR3 regions of TCR beta were amplified from RNA transcripts. A first-round RT-PCR of the TCR CDR3 used the HTBI primer set. TCRdb reprocessed the multiplex PCR reads with MiXCR, giving one entry per CDR3 protein. Of hundreds of thousands of distinct CDR3 sequences in the sample, 20% to 30% were seen once. The sequencing input was blood. The receptor set was obtained from a man aged 40-55 years with Graves' hyperthyroidism that later progressed to Graves' ophthalmopathy.

This clonotype was detected ten times or more. V and J are TRBV29-1 and TRBJ1-1; unclear D gene. Between the trimmed V and J ends, which lost 8 bases and 1 base, there was a span of 14 bases. CDR1 and CDR2 (germline): SQVTM, ANQGSEA. This CDR3 has 13 residues. The CDR3 region is CSTIRGRNTEAFF. CDR3 nucleotides: TGCAGCACAATTAGAGGGAGGAACACTGAAGCTTTCTTT.

This clonotype was counted ten times or more. V gene TRBV6-1 combines with J gene TRBJ2-7; D unresolved. The germline V gene encodes CDR1 MNHNS and CDR2 SASEGT. CDR3 length: 15 amino acids. V was trimmed by 4 bases and J by 0 bases, leaving 13 bases between them. CDR3: CASSASDVPSYEQYF. CDR3 DNA sequence: TGTGCCAGCAGTGCATCGGACGTCCCCTCCTACGAGCAGTACTTC.

This clonotype was found many times. The chain uses TRBV20-1 and TRBJ2-7, with 9 bases that match TRBD2. Per the germline V gene, CDR1 is DFQATT and CDR2 is SNEGSKA (reference sequence). Trimming took 4 bases from V and 3 from J; bases not matched to a gene: 13. The CDR3 covers 16 residues. The CDR3 loop reads CSAKERGLAGRYEQYF. The CDR3 nucleotides are TGCAGTGCTAAAGAGAGGGGACTAGCAGGGCGCTACGAGCAGTACTTC.

This clonotype was detected many times. V usage is TRBV10-3 and J usage is TRBJ2-2; 8 bases match TRBD2. After removal of 3 bases from V and 4 bases from J, the junction contained 10 bases not matched to a gene. Germline CDR1 ENHRY, CDR2 SYGVKD. The CDR3 length is 17 residues. CDR3 nucleotide sequence: TGTGCCATCAGTGAAAATATTAGCGGGAAACGCACCGGGGAGCTGTTTTTT. Its translation: CAISENISGKRTGELFF.

The chain uses TRBV6-5 and TRBJ1-1; weak D call: TRBD1 (5 bases). The ends were cut back, 4 bases at V and 4 bases at J, with 13 bases in the middle. CDR1 and CDR2 (germline): MNHEY, SVGAGI. This CDR3 is 14 amino acids long. The CDR3: CASSFRGVLTEAFF. In DNA form, the CDR3 reads TGTGCCAGCAGTTTCCGGGGGGTCCTCACTGAAGCTTTCTTT.

This clonotype was counted only a few times. This chain joins TRBV12-3 or TRBV12-4 and TRBJ2-7; D unclear. CDR3 size: 12 residues. V was cut by 1 base and J by 6 bases, with 7 bases left in between. CDR3 in amino acids: CASSLGEGEQYF. Written as DNA, the CDR3 is TGTGCCAGCAGTTTAGGAGAAGGCGAGCAGTACTTC.